This TCR beta chain was found in a study of patients and donors after allogeneic stem cell transplantation. TCRdb recomputed calls from the RT-PCR reads with MiXCR, one row per CDR3 protein. Of around 150,000 distinct CDR3 sequences listed, approximately 40% are singletons. V lost 8 bases to trimming and J lost 0 bases, with 11 bases between them. This CDR3 is built from 13 residues. Per germline, CDR1 SQVTM and CDR2 ANQGSEA. The table lists this clonotype with a few counts. The rearrangement links TRBV29-1 to TRBJ1-5; TRBD1 is a possible D gene (5 bases). The sequence derives from a human donor who was either an allogeneic HSCT recipient or a stem cell or donor lymphocyte infusion donor (not recorded which). It is not recorded whose cells these are; they may come from a transplant donor. Sequenced material: blood, either unsorted or a sorted T cell fraction (not recorded which). The CDR3 sequence: CSSRDGSNQPQHF. The CDR3 DNA reads TGCAGCAGCCGGGACGGTAGCAATCAGCCCCAGCATTTT.